The sequence of this TCR beta chain was determined in a study of T cells in Graves' hyperthyroidism and ophthalmopathy. Study details: Blood was drawn when the patient was first diagnosed and still untreated. Overall study findings and caveats: Median prediction lead before ophthalmopathy onset was 5 to 7 months with the model. Ophthalmopathy stood apart from stable hyperthyroidism in a 13 V-J model. Blood also showed most of the thyroid clonotypes that were expanded above 0.001.

Amplified TCR beta CDR3 regions came from RNA transcripts. The HTBI primer set was used in a first-round RT-PCR of the TCR CDR3. TCRdb used MiXCR to reprocess the multiplex PCR reads, holding one entry per CDR3 protein. Here the sample spans under 350,000 distinct CDR3 sequences, around 15% being singletons. This clonotype was recorded at least ten times. Its antigen remains unknown. V lost 5 bases to trimming and J lost 2 bases, with 10 bases between them. The CDR3 is 12 residues long. CDR1 is DFQATT and CDR2 is SNEGSKA in the germline V gene (reference sequence). This clonotype was obtained from a woman aged 55 to 70 with Graves' ophthalmopathy. Sequences were obtained from blood. This chain connects TRBV20-1 to TRBJ2-7; D perhaps matches TRBD2 (6 bases). CDR3: CSAGDSTYEQYF. CDR3 nucleotides: TGCAGTGCTGGGGACTCAACCTACGAGCAGTACTTC.